The 23 T cell receptor beta chains in this list originate from one sample, sequenced in a study of regulatory T cells in long-lasting Graves disease. The time point here: newly diagnosed GD, antithyroid drugs for less than 3 months. PBMCs were the source of the RNA used for TCR sequencing. Combining iRepertoire HTBI primers with Arm-PCR of CDR3 regions, the authors built TCR beta libraries. TCRdb re-derived calls from the multiplex PCR reads in MiXCR, one entry per CDR3 protein. The sample holds approximately 250,000 distinct CDR3 sequences, approximately 20% seen once. The material sequenced was peripheral blood mononuclear cells (PBMCs), taken at new diagnosis, from a patient treated with antithyroid drugs. These receptors came from a female donor with Graves disease.

This clonotype was counted many times. The V gene is TRBV12-3 or TRBV12-4, the J gene TRBJ2-3; D gene uncertain. The CDR3 has 12 amino acids. V lost 1 base to trimming and J lost 5 bases, with 4 bases between them. The CDR3 reads CASSLVKDTQYF. The DNA for the CDR3 is TGTGCCAGCAGTTTAGTTAAAGATACGCAGTATTTT.

This clonotype was seen many times. The chain recombines TRBV20-1 with TRBJ2-1, with 8 bases identical to TRBD2. This CDR3 is built from 15 residues. Germline CDR1 and CDR2: DFQATT and SNEGSKA (reference sequence). Trimming at V came to 0 bases and at J to 4 bases, leaving 5 bases not matched to a gene. In DNA, the CDR3 is TGCAGTGCTAGAGATTACGGGAGGGTGTACAATGAGCAGTTCTTC. Protein sequence: CSARDYGRVYNEQFF.

The sample holds many counts of this clonotype. CDR3 protein: CASSPPGTVYGYTF. In DNA, the CDR3 is TGTGCCAGCAGCCCCCCAGGGACGGTTTATGGCTACACCTTC. The gene calls are TRBV7-9 and TRBJ1-2; TRBD1 might be the D (5 bases). The germline V gene encodes CDR1 SEHNR and CDR2 FQNEAQ (reference sequence). The V end was cut by 5 bases, the J end by 5 bases, with 15 bases between. This CDR3 contains 14 residues.

This clonotype was recorded many times. V gene TRBV12-3 or TRBV12-4 combines with J gene TRBJ1-1; possibly TRBD1 for D (5 bases). The CDR3 is 17 amino acids. Trimming pared 1 base from V and 0 bases from J, leaving 15 bases between. CDR3 in amino acids: CASSLEGIQLMNTEAFF. The CDR3 DNA sequence: TGTGCCAGCAGTTTAGAGGGGATACAACTTATGAACACTGAAGCTTTCTTT.

Many counts were recorded for this clonotype. The chain combines TRBV18 with TRBJ2-1; 13 bases map to TRBD2. The V gene's germline CDR1 is KGHSH and CDR2 LQKENI. The CDR3 has 18 amino acids. J gave up 9 bases and V 3 bases, and 14 bases lay outside the gene matches. CDR3 protein: CASSPRHITSGRVPEQFF. CDR3 bases: TGTGCCAGCTCACCCCGACATATCACTAGCGGGAGGGTCCCTGAGCAGTTCTTC.

This chain joins TRBV11-2 and TRBJ2-3, with 12 bases lining up with TRBD2. Per the germline V gene, CDR1 is SGHAT and CDR2 is FQNNGV. V was pared by 1 base and J by 4 bases, with 3 bases of the junction left unmatched. There are 16 residues in the CDR3. The CDR3 DNA sequence: TGTGCCAGCAGCTTAGCCCTAGCGGGAGGGCCAGATACGCAGTATTTT. This sequence encodes CASSLALAGGPDTQYF. The variable domain in full, with the rest retrieved from reference TRBV11-2 and TRBJ2-3, is EAGVAQSPRYKIIEKRQSVAFWCNPISGHATLYWYQQILGQGPKLLIQFQNNGVVDDSQLPKDRFSAERLKGVDSTLKIQPAKLEDSAVYLCASSLALAGGPDTQYFGPGTRLTVL.

This clonotype was recorded many times. The CDR3 loop is CASSVTGYGYTF. CDR3 sequence (DNA): TGTGCCAGCAGTGTTACCGGCTATGGCTACACCTTC. J is TRBJ1-2 and V is TRBV2; D is unresolved. V was clipped by 4 bases and J by 4 bases, with 7 bases between them. The CDR3 contains 12 residues. CDR1 and CDR2 from the germline V gene are SNHLY and FYNNEI.

This clonotype was counted at least ten times. This sequence joins TRBV2 and TRBJ1-4, with no clear D. Germline CDR1 is SNHLY and CDR2 is FYNNEI. V was cut by 6 bases and J by 7 bases, with 15 bases left in between. This CDR3 is 14 amino acids long. CDR3 nucleotide sequence: TGTGCCAGCAGCACCGCGCGGACTGGTGAAAAACTGTTTTTT. Translated: CASSTARTGEKLFF.

Regarding this clonotype: A much larger clone differs from this one at a single base, so this may be a read error. The CDR3 DNA is TGTGCCAACAGTTCCCTAGCGGACTACACAGATACGCAGTATTTT. Amino acids: CANSSLADYTDTQYF. J is TRBJ2-3 and V is TRBV13, with 7 bases fitting TRBD2. The CDR3 loop spans 15 amino acids. Germline V gene lookup returns CDR1 PRHDT and CDR2 FYEKMQ (reference sequence). V lost 10 bases, J lost 2 bases, and 12 bases stayed unmatched.

J is TRBJ2-3 and V is TRBV2; 7 bases fit TRBD2. Unmatched junction bases numbered 15, after V lost 10 bases and J lost 5 bases. Germline V CDR1 and CDR2: SNHLY, FYNNEI. This CDR3 spans 15 amino acids. The CDR3 bases are TGTGCCACAGTCCCTGGGACTACTGGTGTAGATACGCAGTATTTT. Residues: CATVPGTTGVDTQYF. The full variable domain, in which reference TRBV2 and TRBJ2-3 provide the parts outside the CDR3, is EPEVTQTPSHQVTQMGQEVILRCVPISNHLYFYWYRQILGQKVEFLVSFYNNEISEKSEIFDDQFSVERPDGSNFTLKIRSTKLEDSAMYFCATVPGTTGVDTQYFGPGTRLTVL.

The chain has TRBV10-2 and TRBJ2-7, with no clear D. Trimming left V 0 bases short and J 5 bases short, with 2 bases between. This CDR3 is 11 amino acids long. The germline gives CDR1 WSHSY, CDR2 SAAADI. CDR3 bases: TGCGCCAGCAGTGAGTCCCACGAGCAGTACTTC. Its protein product is CASSESHEQYF.

This clonotype was recorded at least ten times. V gene TRBV6-2 or TRBV6-3 combines with J gene TRBJ1-4; possibly TRBD1 for D (6 bases). Germline values: CDR1 MNHEY, CDR2 SVGEGT. Trimming took off 2 bases at V and 6 bases at J, with 10 bases between the two ends. The CDR3 extends over 14 amino acids. Here the CDR3 reads CASSYRGTYEKLFF. The CDR3 region has the DNA TGTGCCAGCAGTTACCGCGGGACATATGAAAAACTGTTTTTT.

There are many counts of this clonotype. The chain uses TRBV27 and TRBJ2-1; 10 bases map to TRBD2. The germline V gene encodes CDR1 MNHEY and CDR2 SMNVEV (reference sequence). The V gene end was trimmed by 5 bases and the J gene end by 4 bases; junction bases not matched to a gene: 8. The length of the CDR3 is 16 residues. This CDR3 reads CASSPLAGEAYNEQFF. DNA for the CDR3: TGTGCCAGCAGTCCGCTAGCGGGAGAAGCGTACAATGAGCAGTTCTTC.

This clonotype was observed many times. V and J are TRBV19 and TRBJ2-1, with TRBD1 matching over 9 bases. The CDR3 consists of 17 residues. V was clipped by 5 bases and J by 6 bases; unmatched bases: 14. The germline V gene has CDR1 LNHDA and CDR2 SQIVND (reference sequence). The CDR3 DNA reads TGTGCCAGTAGTCAGAAGACGGGACAGGGATGGCGCAATGAGCAGTTCTTC. Translating it yields CASSQKTGQGWRNEQFF.

The chain links TRBV4-1 to TRBJ1-1; D call uncertain. The ends were cut back, 3 bases at V and 5 bases at J, with 10 bases in the middle. This CDR3 comprises 13 residues. In germline, CDR1 is MGHRA, CDR2 YSYEKL. Here the CDR3 reads CASSQVVDTEAFF. The CDR3 DNA reads as TGCGCCAGCAGCCAGGTGGTGGATACTGAAGCTTTCTTT.

With respect to this clonotype: A much larger clone sits a single nucleotide away, making a read error possible. The chain employs TRBV4-1 and TRBJ1-2, with D maybe TRBD1 (5 bases). Germline loops: CDR1 MGHRA, CDR2 YSYEKL. The CDR3 is made up of 12 amino acids. CDR3 DNA: TGCGCCATCAGCCAATCAGGGCGAGGCTACACCTTC. As protein: CAISQSGRGYTF.

Ten or more counts support this clonotype. The chain couples TRBV20-1 to TRBJ2-1; D not resolved. This CDR3 is built from 13 residues. V was trimmed by 4 bases and J by 7 bases, leaving 14 bases between them. Germline-derived CDR1 and CDR2 are DFQATT and SNEGSKA (reference sequence). The CDR3 is CSATWSYTNEQFF. CDR3 DNA sequence: TGCAGTGCTACCTGGTCCTACACTAATGAGCAGTTCTTC.

This clonotype was seen more than once but under ten times. The gene calls are TRBV5-4 and TRBJ2-1; D is ambiguous. Germline CDR1 is SGHNT and CDR2 is YYREEE (reference sequence). Between the trimmed V and J ends, which lost 1 base and 1 base, there was a span of 9 bases. CDR3 length: 15 residues. CDR3 region: CASSLKLVSYNEQFF. The CDR3 coding sequence is TGTGCCAGCAGCTTGAAGCTAGTATCCTACAATGAGCAGTTCTTC.

In its sample, this clonotype was seen many times. V and J are TRBV11-2 and TRBJ2-7; 11 bases are shared with TRBD2. The CDR3 consists of 15 residues. With 2 bases clipped from V and 0 bases from J, the junction kept 0 bases outside the gene matches. Germline-derived CDR1 and CDR2 are SGHAT and FQNNGV. CDR3 protein: CASSLTSGSSYEQYF. DNA of the CDR3: TGTGCCAGCAGCTTAACTAGCGGGAGCTCCTACGAGCAGTACTTC.

Details on this clonotype: Since a much larger clone is just one base distant, this may be a read error. The chain is built from TRBV2 and TRBJ1-1, with D unresolved. CDR1 is SNHLY, CDR2 FYNNEI, per germline. CDR3 size: 12 residues. The CDR3 protein is CASSITHTEALF. The DNA of the CDR3 is TGTGCCAGCAGCATAACGCACACTGAAGCTCTCTTT.

This clonotype was counted at least ten times. The genes are TRBV12-3 or TRBV12-4 and TRBJ1-3, with 7 bases identical to TRBD1. The trim removed 5 bases at V and 4 bases at J, leaving 5 bases unmatched. The CDR3 is 14 amino acids. For the CDR3, the DNA is TGTGCCAGCAGTCTCACAGGGGTAGGAAACACCATATATTTT. Translation: CASSLTGVGNTIYF.

This clonotype was detected many times. This rearrangement joins TRBV12-5 to TRBJ2-3, with D perhaps matching TRBD1 or TRBD2 (5 bases each). The CDR3 totals 14 residues. Trimming removed 6 bases from V and 2 bases from J, with 12 bases in between. Germline lookup yields CDR1 LGHNT and CDR2 FRNRAP. The CDR3 DNA reads as TGTGCTAGTGGAGCGACAGACTACACAGATACGCAGTATTTT. Translation: CASGATDYTDTQYF.

Ten or more counts support this clonotype. This chain links TRBV20-1 with TRBJ1-1, with TRBD1 matching over 11 bases. Per germline, CDR1 DFQATT and CDR2 SNEGSKA (reference sequence). V trimming: 5 bases; J trimming: 2 bases; junction bases outside the gene matches: 10. The CDR3 is 16 residues long. The CDR3 sequence is CSAPDPDRGRNTEAFF. DNA for the CDR3: TGCAGTGCTCCCGACCCGGACAGGGGGCGAAACACTGAAGCTTTCTTT.